Below, one T cell receptor beta chain is given with its context. Its antigen is not yet known. No much larger clone is present one base from it, and per-base qualities are unavailable. The library was generated by the immunoSEQ multiplex PCR assay. The multiplex PCR relied on a mix of 60 forward primers for TCR Vbeta segments and 13 reverse primers for TCR Jbeta segments. The CDR3 region of rearranged TCR beta genes was amplified from genomic DNA with a multiplex PCR assay. Amplified TCR beta libraries were sequenced as 87-base-pair reads on the Illumina HiSeq System. Turning to the authors' computational methods: A later analysis counted tens of millions of unique TCR beta chains across the roughly 700 repertoires, and around 9.9 million of these chains were shared by at least two donors. A nearest-neighbor algorithm error-corrected the raw reads and collapsed the reads into unique sequences, merging closely related sequences to remove PCR and sequencing errors. CDR3 sequences were aligned to IMGT reference sequences to assign V, D and J gene segments. For a sequence to be retained, at least a six-nucleotide match to both a V gene segment and a J gene segment was required. A rearrangement was called productive if the CDR3 had no stop codons and remained in frame with V and J, and every other rearrangement was called non-productive. CDR3 was defined by IMGT convention, running from the second conserved V-encoded cysteine to the conserved J-encoded phenylalanine. The earlier analysis of around 640 of the donors excluded sequences that lacked an unambiguous match to a single V gene segment. An earlier analysis of several hundred of the donors called V segments functional above 56.7% productive rearrangements and segregating when the between-donor standard deviation exceeded 5%. A statistical classification framework was built to diagnose cytomegalovirus status from the catalog of TCR beta chain sequences. V and J gene assignment, in a later analysis, came from comparing TCR nucleotide sequences with IMGT/GENE-DB human TR gene sequences. In a later analysis, CDR3 sequences and most-parsimonious VDJ recombination scenarios were assigned using the TCRdist pipeline. In a later analysis, every TCR beta chain was defined by the combination of its CDR3 amino acid sequence and its V-gene family, and reads without a unique V-gene family were dropped. In a later analysis, a few hundred highly shared, low-generation-probability nucleotide sequences were removed to address suspected cross-contamination and a sequencing artifact. In a later analysis, a clonal expansion index for each public chain was calculated from normalized within-repertoire ranks of inferred template counts. A later analysis computed generation probabilities with a VDJ recombination model fitted to out-of-frame rearrangements, and checked the results against IGoR. Hypergeometric tests were used in a later analysis to score TCR-TCR, TCR-HLA and TCR-CMV co-occurrence, with a repertoire-size bias correction applied to the TCR pairs. A later analysis estimated false discovery rates by permuting HLA or CMV assignments 20 times. In a later analysis, co-occurring TCRs were grouped using DBSCAN, and TCRdist sequence similarity was added for clustering within HLA-allele-positive subsets. Repertoires with fewer than 30,000 or more than 120,000 public chains were left out of co-occurrence clustering, as were a few repertoires with anomalous nucleotide sharing. TCRdb took over this immuneACCESS table, retaining in-frame rearrangements with V and J assigned. Such tables are incomplete; in checked studies, under half of the missing clones stem from an unresolved V gene, and the remainder is unexplained. V, J and clone size reflect that table, while D and trimming were determined from the DNA. The table for this sample lists about 190,000 clones; nearly 80% of them were counted only once. The ten most abundant clones make up 4.5% to 7.5% of the sample.

The cohort was made up of 666 healthy bone marrow donors. At the time of sampling, all cohort members were nominally healthy, though unrecorded immune exposures were likely present. The donor tested CMV seropositive, placing the donor among the roughly 300 seropositive members of the cohort. Every donor gave a peripheral blood sample, and the peripheral blood mononuclear cells from that sample were used for TCR beta sequencing. The Qiagen DNeasy Blood Extraction Kit was used to extract genomic DNA from the blood cell samples. These data are taken from a study of cytomegalovirus exposure and HLA in healthy donors (dated by TCRdb to about 2017). Looking at the study overall: In an earlier analysis of about 560 of the donors, approximately 260 Gb of sequence data and 90 million to 130 million unique TCR beta sequences from 180 million or so T cells were reported. About 300 gigabases of sequencing data and tens of millions of unique TCR sequences were included in an early release covering 500 to 750 HLA-typed donors. Of the 300 to 500 genotyped donors, 70% to 90% were placed in the genetic ancestry cluster associated with self-reported Caucasian donors. The study aimed to test whether cataloging public T cell receptors could reveal signatures of past pathogen exposure. The T cell repertoires of 666 subjects were profiled by immunosequencing and related to cytomegalovirus serostatus. In addition to the first cohort of approximately 650 subjects, a separate validation cohort of 120 different subjects was used. The study combined high-throughput TCR immunosequencing, statistical association of individual TCRs with disease status, and machine learning to predict cytomegalovirus infection status. A later analysis re-analyzed previously published TCR beta repertoires from 650 to 800 donors and added high-resolution HLA genotyping to study TCR occurrence patterns. Rather than drawing on any new phenotypic data, the later analysis identified candidate immune exposures from TCR beta sequences and the way those sequences occurred across donors. To decide whether each TCR beta V gene segment behaved as functional or pseudogenic, an earlier analysis of fewer than 750 of the donors relied on high-throughput TCR beta sequencing. Alongside the repertoire data, information on donor age, sex, ethnicity and CMV serostatus was compiled. Genome-wide SNP genotypes for about three fifths of the roughly 670 donors were used in a later genetic analysis, which treated that subset as a discovery cohort. All discovery cohort repertoires had been generated using a single sequencing platform. Class I and class II HLA loci were covered by the typing at four-digit resolution. The number of typed donors differed by locus: 629-630 for A, B, C, DRB1 and DQB1; approximately 540 for DQA1; 600 to 610 for DPA1; and 450 to 480 for DPB1. Five DR-DQ haplotypes were handled as single units for association and clustering, since linkage in the cohort was strong. On average, around 240,000 unique TCR beta nucleotide sequences were sequenced per donor among about 400 genotyped donors of the cohort, with approximately 18% of those sequences being non-productive. What the work shows at the level of the full study, not this receptor alone: The presence/absence analyses assumed that sequencing depth was roughly uniform across donors, and that assumption may not be true. A few of the identified cytomegalovirus-associated TCR beta chains were confirmed in vitro to be specific for cytomegalovirus antigens. The cohort was sequenced for TCR beta chains only, and without alpha or paired-chain data the features that could be detected were limited. A further reported finding was that TCR beta sequences accurately predicted the HLA-A and HLA-B alleles for most subjects in the first cohort. It was suggested by the authors that the approach could potentially be generalized to other disease states and immunological phenotypes. The only immune exposure information available for the cohort was CMV serostatus. In a later genetic analysis, fewer N-insertions in productive TCRs were reported among donors in an Asian-associated ancestry cluster than the approximately 670-donor mean. In a later analysis, several top co-occurrence clusters were reported to appear linked to parvovirus B19, influenza, CMV and Epstein-Barr virus. The study gave a list of 150 to 200 TCR beta chains associated with cytomegalovirus. Correlated functional status among segregating V segments might be attributable to linkage disequilibrium, but an unknown experimental factor could not be ruled out. The earlier analysis of around 600 of the donors excluded roughly 16 rarely observed V segments, including chromosome 9 orphons, because counts were too low. Because HLA typing was unavailable for some donors at each locus, only the typed subset was used in association tests. At a false discovery rate of 0.05, a later analysis linked about 17,000 TCR beta sequences to specific HLA alleles. Compared with equally common non-associated chains, HLA-associated TCR beta chains in a later analysis were more clonally expanded and had lower generation probabilities. An association between a missense DCLRE1C variant and V-gene and J-gene trimming of TCR beta chains was found in a later genetic analysis and replicated in an independent cohort. Some IMGT-functional V segments, including TRBV6-2 and TRBV6-3, could not be distinguished by the 87-base-pair reads and were therefore excluded. A later analysis found that most CMV-associated TCR beta chains appeared HLA-restricted, with HLA associations seemingly driven largely by CMV exposure. In a later analysis, the rate of TCR association differed among HLA loci, with DRB1 alleles having the most associated TCRs and HLA-C alleles having the fewest. Most TCR sequences were observed very rarely across donors, whereas some public TCRs were present in many individuals. Broadly in line with IMGT annotations, most TCR beta V segments showed up in productive rearrangements about 90% or about 30% of the time in an earlier analysis of several hundred of the donors. Cytomegalovirus status was reported to be diagnosed by the classifier with high specificity and sensitivity in both the original and validation cohorts. Strong co-occurrence of HLA alleles, especially DR and DQ, made assigning TCR associations to individual alleles difficult. A group of highly shared sequence variants was considered likely to be a technical artifact of the sequencing pipeline.

The germline V gene (reference sequence) yields MNHEY for CDR1 and SMNVEV for CDR2. Here V drops 7 bases and J drops 0 bases, and the junction holds 5 bases not matched to any gene. The CDR3 contains 17 residues, cysteine and phenylalanine counted. Here the CDR3 DNA is all that survives: 51 bases in frame from base 1. The chain uses TRBV27 and TRBJ2-6; 11 nucleotides in the junction match TRBD1. This TCR came from a woman in her twenties or thirties in good health and CMV-seropositive. Sequenced: PBMCs. The CDR3 amino acid sequence is: CASKPGQGVSGANVLTF. The nucleotides read TGTGCCAGCAAACCGGGACAGGGGGTCTCTGGGGCCAACGTCCTGACTTTC.